The clone carrying this T cell receptor (beta chain) was picked up one time. Its target is unknown. This entry comes from a study of shared clonotypes between healthy human individuals. On the study more broadly: With ages of 18 to 49, the donors were a couple of women and a few men.

PBMC DNA, left unsorted, was sequenced on ten immunoSEQ deep assay plates. Sequencing was performed with immunoSEQ multiplex PCR; in TCRdb, only in-frame clones are kept and a portion is missing. Of about 490,000 clones listed, 81% are singletons. Broader study findings: It was anticipated that sequencing depth would influence how many clonotypes donors shared. Investigators collected only blood, and repertoires in tissues likely differ.

The sequenced sample was PBMCs. The receptor's source is a woman in her thirties or forties in good health. Some clones in this sample may be carry-over from other donors' samples.

This chain's CDR3 is CASSLEAGLSDTQYF. For the CDR3, the DNA is TGCGCCAGCAGCTTGGAAGCAGGGCTGAGCGATACGCAGTATTTT. V usage is TRBV5-1 and J usage is TRBJ2-3; D possibly corresponds to TRBD1 (5 bases). Germline V gene sequence: CDR1 SGHRS, CDR2 YFSETQ. CDR3 length: 15 residues. V lost 0 bases, J lost 6 bases, and 14 bases lay in between. The full variable domain, in which reference TRBV5-1 and TRBJ2-3 provide the parts outside the CDR3, is KAGVTQTPRYLIKTRGQQVTLSCSPISGHRSVSWYQQTPGQGLQFLFEYFSETQRNKGNFPGRFSGRQFSNSRSEMNVSTLELGDSALYLCASSLEAGLSDTQYFGPGTRLTVL.